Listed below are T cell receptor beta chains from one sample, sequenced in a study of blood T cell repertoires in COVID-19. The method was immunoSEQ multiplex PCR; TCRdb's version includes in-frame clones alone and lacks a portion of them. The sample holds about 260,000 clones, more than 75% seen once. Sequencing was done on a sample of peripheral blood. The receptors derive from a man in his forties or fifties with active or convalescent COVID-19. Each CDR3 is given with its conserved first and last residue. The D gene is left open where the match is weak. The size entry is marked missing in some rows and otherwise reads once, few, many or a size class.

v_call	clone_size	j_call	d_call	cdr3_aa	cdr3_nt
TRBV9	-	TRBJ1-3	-	CASSATGQYGNTIYF	TGTGCCAGCAGCGCCACAGGGCAGTACGGAAACACCATATATTTT
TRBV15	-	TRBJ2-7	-	CATSRVGRGAYEQYF	TGTGCCACCAGCAGAGTCGGGAGAGGCGCCTACGAGCAGTACTTC
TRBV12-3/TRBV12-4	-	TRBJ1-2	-	CASSLTAPYGYTF	TGTGCCAGCAGTTTGACAGCCCCCTATGGCTACACCTTC
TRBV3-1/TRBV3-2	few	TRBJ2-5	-	CASSRRTGTLGEETQYF	TGTGCCAGCAGCCGACGCACCGGGACTCTTGGGGAAGAGACCCAGTACTTC
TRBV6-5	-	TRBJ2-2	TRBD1	CASSYFSGQTGELFF	TGTGCCAGCAGTTACTTCTCGGGACAGACCGGGGAGCTGTTTTTT
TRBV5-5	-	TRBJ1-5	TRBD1	CASSLDRGIQPQHF	TGTGCCAGCAGCTTGGACAGGGGAATACAGCCCCAGCATTTT
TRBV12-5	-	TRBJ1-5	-	CASGPRQTGQPQHF	TGTGCTAGTGGTCCGAGACAGACTGGCCAGCCCCAGCATTTT
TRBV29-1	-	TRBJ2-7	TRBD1	CSVERRGQEDEQYF	TGCAGCGTTGAACGTAGGGGACAGGAGGACGAGCAGTACTTC
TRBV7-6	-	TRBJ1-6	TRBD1	CASRAGTETSPLHF	TGTGCCAGCAGAGCCGGGACAGAGACTTCACCCCTCCACTTT
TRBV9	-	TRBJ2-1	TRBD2	CASSHPLAGADNEQFF	TGTGCCAGCAGCCATCCCTTAGCGGGAGCGGACAATGAGCAGTTCTTC
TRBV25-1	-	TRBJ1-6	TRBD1	CASSAPGTGSSPLHF	TGTGCCAGCAGTGCGCCCGGGACAGGGTCGTCACCCCTCCACTTT
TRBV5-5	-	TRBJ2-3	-	CASSLEGELVTDTQYF	TGTGCCAGCAGCTTGGAGGGCGAACTAGTAACAGATACGCAGTATTTT
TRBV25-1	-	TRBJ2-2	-	CASSESQALTGELFF	TGTGCCAGCAGTGAATCCCAGGCCCTTACCGGGGAGCTGTTTTTT
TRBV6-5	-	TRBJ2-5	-	CASSPGVTKETQYF	TGTGCCAGCAGCCCGGGGGTCACTAAAGAGACCCAGTACTTC
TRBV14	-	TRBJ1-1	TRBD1	CASSPTRISEGQHTEAFF	TGTGCCAGCAGCCCTACCCGCATCTCGGAGGGACAGCACACTGAAGCTTTCTTT
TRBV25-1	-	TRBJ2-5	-	CASSRQGETQYF	TGTGCCAGCAGTAGGCAGGGGGAGACCCAGTACTTC
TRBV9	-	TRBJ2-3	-	CASSEEVAGTDTQYF	TGTGCCAGCAGCGAAGAGGTAGCCGGCACAGATACGCAGTATTTT
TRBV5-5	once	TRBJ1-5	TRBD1	CASSLGGGGDGHQPQHF	TGTGCCAGCAGCTTAGGAGGGGGCGGGGATGGACATCAGCCCCAGCATTTT
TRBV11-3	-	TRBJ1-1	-	CASSVSMNTEAFF	TGTGCCAGCAGCGTTAGTATGAACACTGAAGCTTTCTTT
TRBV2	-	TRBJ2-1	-	CASKESGRAHNEQFF	TGTGCCAGCAAAGAGTCAGGCAGGGCCCACAATGAGCAGTTCTTC
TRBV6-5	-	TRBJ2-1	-	CASSYSTYNEQFF	TGTGCCAGCAGTTACTCGACTTACAATGAGCAGTTCTTC
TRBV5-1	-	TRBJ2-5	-	CASSLRRGQGRETQYF	TGCGCCAGCAGCTTGAGAAGAGGGCAGGGGAGAGAGACCCAGTACTTC
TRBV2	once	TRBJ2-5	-	CASGGARETQYF	TGTGCCAGCGGAGGGGCGCGGGAGACCCAGTACTTC
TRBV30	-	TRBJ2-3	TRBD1	CAWSGTGGSGDTQYF	TGTGCCTGGAGTGGGACAGGGGGATCGGGAGATACGCAGTATTTT
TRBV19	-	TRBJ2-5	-	CASSIDRWSGTQYF	TGTGCCAGTAGTATTGACAGGTGGAGTGGGACCCAGTACTTC
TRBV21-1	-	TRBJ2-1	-	CASSKTGDSRPYNEQFF	TGTGCCAGCAGCAAAACGGGGGACAGCCGACCCTACAATGAGCAGTTCTTC
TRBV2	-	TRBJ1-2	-	CASSEDQGSTYGYTF	TGTGCCAGCAGTGAAGATCAGGGCAGTACCTATGGCTACACCTTC
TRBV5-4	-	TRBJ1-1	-	CASSPTREGPNTEAFF	TGTGCCAGCAGTCCGACGAGGGAGGGTCCGAACACTGAAGCTTTCTTT
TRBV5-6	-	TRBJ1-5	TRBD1	CASSLRRQGKTGNQPQHF	TGTGCCAGCAGCCTCCGGCGACAGGGGAAGACGGGCAATCAGCCCCAGCATTTT
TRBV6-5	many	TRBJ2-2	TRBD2	CASYTSGRLTGELFF	TGTGCCAGCTATACTAGCGGGAGACTCACCGGGGAGCTGTTTTTT
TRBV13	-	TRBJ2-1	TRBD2	CASSSLAPRENEQFF	TGTGCCAGCAGCTCACTAGCGCCCCGGGAGAATGAGCAGTTCTTC
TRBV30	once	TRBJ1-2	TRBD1	CAWIRDRGNYGYTF	TGTGCCTGGATTAGGGACAGGGGGAACTATGGCTACACCTTC
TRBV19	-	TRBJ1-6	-	CASSIANSNNSPLHF	TGTGCCAGTAGTATAGCTAACAGTAATAATTCACCCCTCCACTTT
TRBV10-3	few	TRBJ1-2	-	CAISEWETSGYGYTF	TGTGCCATCAGTGAGTGGGAGACGTCGGGCTATGGCTACACCTTC
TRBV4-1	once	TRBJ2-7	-	CASSQGSSSTYEQYF	TGCGCCAGCAGCCAAGGGTCTAGTTCCACCTACGAGCAGTACTTC
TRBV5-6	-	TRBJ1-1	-	CASSLPAGNTEAFF	TGTGCCAGCAGCTTGCCAGCGGGGAACACTGAAGCTTTCTTT
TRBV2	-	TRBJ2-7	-	CASLGRETYEQYF	TGTGCCAGCTTGGGCAGGGAAACCTACGAGCAGTACTTC
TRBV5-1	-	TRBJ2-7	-	CASSLVSGYEQYF	TGCGCCAGCAGCTTGGTTTCAGGCTACGAGCAGTACTTC
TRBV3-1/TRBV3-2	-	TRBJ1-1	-	CASSQGRWDTEAFF	TGTGCCAGCAGCCAAGGCAGGTGGGACACTGAAGCTTTCTTT
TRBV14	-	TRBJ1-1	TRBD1	CASSYRTGENTEAFF	TGTGCCAGCAGCTACAGGACAGGGGAGAACACTGAAGCTTTCTTT
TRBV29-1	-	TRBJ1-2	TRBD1	CSVGASDRSFYGYTF	TGCAGCGTTGGCGCTTCGGACAGGAGTTTCTATGGCTACACCTTC
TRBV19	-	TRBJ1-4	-	CASSPGGVDEKLFF	TGTGCCAGTAGCCCCGGGGGGGTAGACGAAAAACTGTTTTTT
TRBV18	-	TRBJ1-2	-	CASSPAGNNYGYTF	TGTGCCAGCTCACCGGCGGGCAATAACTATGGCTACACCTTC
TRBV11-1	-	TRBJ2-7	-	CASSFGGARYEQYF	TGTGCCAGCAGCTTTGGGGGGGCGCGGTACGAGCAGTACTTC
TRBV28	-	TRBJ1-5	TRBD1	CASSAGTGATPSNQPQHF	TGTGCCAGCAGCGCAGGGACAGGGGCCACACCTAGCAATCAGCCCCAGCATTTT
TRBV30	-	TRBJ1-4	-	CAWSLRPTNEKLFF	TGTGCCTGGAGTTTGCGGCCAACTAATGAAAAACTGTTTTTT
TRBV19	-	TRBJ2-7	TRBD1	CASSIDSGGQGILYEQYF	TGTGCCAGTAGTATAGATTCGGGGGGACAGGGGATTCTCTACGAGCAGTACTTC
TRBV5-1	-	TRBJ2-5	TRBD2	CASSPSGSGETQYF	TGCGCCAGCAGCCCTAGCGGGAGTGGGGAGACCCAGTACTTC
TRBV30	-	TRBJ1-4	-	CAWTRVANEKLFF	TGTGCCTGGACCCGGGTTGCTAATGAAAAACTGTTTTTT
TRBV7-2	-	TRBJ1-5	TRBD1	CASSLTGGRQPQHF	TGTGCCAGCAGCTTAACAGGGGGCCGTCAGCCCCAGCATTTT
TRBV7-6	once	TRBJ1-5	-	CASSLSLNSNQPQHF	TGTGCCAGCAGCTTATCTTTAAATAGCAATCAGCCCCAGCATTTT
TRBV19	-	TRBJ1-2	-	CASSPPVGGRDYGYTF	TGTGCCAGTAGTCCTCCGGTCGGGGGGAGGGACTATGGCTACACCTTC
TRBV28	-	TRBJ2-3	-	CASHRVLGTDTQYF	TGTGCCAGCCACAGGGTTCTGGGCACAGATACGCAGTATTTT
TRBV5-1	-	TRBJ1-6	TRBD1	CASSFDRGNSPLHF	TGCGCCAGCAGCTTCGACAGGGGGAATTCACCCCTCCACTTT
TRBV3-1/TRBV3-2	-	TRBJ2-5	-	CASGAKVSGTQYF	TGTGCCAGCGGAGCGAAGGTTTCGGGGACCCAGTACTTC
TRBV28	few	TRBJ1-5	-	CASSFRVKGSPQHF	TGTGCCAGCAGTTTTAGGGTTAAGGGGTCGCCCCAGCATTTT
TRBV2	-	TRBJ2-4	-	CASSPRDPWGQKNIQYF	TGTGCCAGCAGTCCCCGAGATCCCTGGGGGCAAAAAAACATTCAGTACTTC